A single sample is the source of the 23 T cell receptor beta chains below, sequenced in a study of CD8 T cells in ankylosing spondylitis. MiXCR was run by TCRdb on the 5' RACE reads, yielding one entry per CDR3 protein. The sample has about 230,000 distinct CDR3 sequences, roughly 8% seen once. The sequenced sample was blood, either unsorted or a sorted T cell fraction (not recorded which). These receptors were obtained from a female donor with ankylosing spondylitis or in good health (not recorded which).

This clonotype came up many times. The chain uses TRBV20-1 and TRBJ2-3; D ambiguous. This CDR3 contains 12 residues. CDR1 and CDR2 from the germline V gene are DFQATT and SNEGSKA (reference sequence). The germline V and J ends were trimmed by 6 bases and 4 bases, with 11 bases remaining between them. CDR3 in DNA: TGCAGTGCAGGTCCCGCCGCAGATACGCAGTATTTT. It encodes CSAGPAADTQYF.

This clonotype was picked up many times. CDR3 protein: CASSQGRVTDTQYF. The CDR3 DNA follows: TGTGCCAGCAGCCAGGGACGGGTCACAGATACGCAGTATTTT. The chain carries TRBV3-1 and TRBJ2-3; D tentatively reads TRBD1 or TRBD2 (5 bases each). This CDR3 has 14 amino acids. V shed 3 bases and J shed 2 bases, with 9 bases lying between them. Germline lookup yields CDR1 LGHDT and CDR2 YNNKEL (reference sequence).

This clonotype came up many times. The chain links TRBV5-4 to TRBJ2-4; D is uncertain. V was pared by 4 bases and J by 5 bases, with 10 bases between. The CDR3 consists of 13 residues. Germline CDR1 SGHNT, CDR2 YYREEE (reference sequence). CDR3 bases: TGTGCCAGCAGCCTTGACTGGGAAAACATTCAGTACTTC. It is translated as CASSLDWENIQYF.

This clonotype was observed at least ten times. The V and J genes are TRBV12-3 or TRBV12-4 and TRBJ2-1; D is perhaps TRBD2 (6 bases). With 4 bases removed from V and 6 bases from J, the gap between germline ends came to 22 bases. The CDR3 consists of 17 residues. The DNA for the CDR3 is TGTGCCAGCAGTTCCCTGCGGCTCGCGGGAAGCGGCAATGAGCAGTTCTTC. It specifies CASSSLRLAGSGNEQFF.

This chain joins TRBV7-2 and TRBJ2-6; D gene unclear. V was clipped by 5 bases and J by 1 base, with 6 bases between them. CDR1 and CDR2 from the germline V gene are SGHTA and FQGNSA. The CDR3 covers 14 residues. As DNA, the CDR3 is TGTGCCAGCAGCGATCGTTCTGGGGCCAACGTCCTGACTTTC. Encoded protein: CASSDRSGANVLTF. Filled out from reference TRBV7-2 and TRBJ2-6, the complete variable domain reads GAGVSQSPSNKVTEKGKDVELRCDPISGHTALYWYRQSLGQGLEFLIYFQGNSAPDKSGLPSDRFSAERTGGSVSTLTIQRTQQEDSAVYLCASSDRSGANVLTFGAGSRLTVL.

Ten or more counts support this clonotype. V is TRBV6-2 or TRBV6-3 and J is TRBJ2-5, with TRBD2 matching over 7 bases. The CDR3 is 12 amino acids. Germline V gene sequence: CDR1 MNHEY, CDR2 SVGEGT. After removal of 4 bases from V and 5 bases from J, the junction contained 1 base not matched to a gene. CDR3 region: CASSSGRETQYF. CDR3 bases: TGTGCCAGCAGTTCCGGGAGGGAGACCCAGTACTTC.

This clonotype was observed many times. V is TRBV5-6 and J is TRBJ2-1; D may correspond to TRBD1 or TRBD2 (5 bases each). The V end was cut by 4 bases, the J end by 3 bases, with 14 bases between. Germline V gives CDR1 SGHDT, CDR2 YYEEEE. The CDR3 totals 15 residues. The CDR3 coding sequence is TGTGCCAGCAGCCCACTAAGGGACCACTACAATGAGCAGTTCTTC. Residues: CASSPLRDHYNEQFF. Full variable domain (remainder filled in from reference TRBV5-6 and TRBJ2-1): DAGVTQSPTHLIKTRGQQVTLRCSPKSGHDTVSWYQQALGQGPQFIFQYYEEEERQRGNFPDRFSGHQFPNYSSELNVNALLLGDSALYLCASSPLRDHYNEQFFGPGTRLTVL.

This clonotype has ten or more counts. In nucleotides, the CDR3 is TGTGCCAGCACTAGCAAAATTCCTTTTCGGGATGGCTACACCTTC. Protein: CASTSKIPFRDGYTF. V and J are TRBV6-1 and TRBJ1-2; no reliable D call. Trimming removed 7 bases from V and 6 bases from J, with 21 bases in between. Germline assignment: CDR1 MNHNS and CDR2 SASEGT. The CDR3 consists of 15 residues.

The V call is TRBV7-2, the J call TRBJ2-1; D is possibly TRBD1 (5 bases). The germline gives CDR1 SGHTA, CDR2 FQGNSA. The CDR3 is made up of 15 amino acids. The germline V and J ends were trimmed by 0 bases and 7 bases, with 13 bases remaining between them. The CDR3 protein is CASSLASRRGNEQFF. CDR3 sequence (DNA): TGTGCCAGCAGCTTAGCATCAAGAAGGGGAAATGAGCAGTTCTTC.

J is TRBJ2-1 and V is TRBV7-2; 12 bases align to TRBD2. The germline CDR1 and CDR2 sequences are SGHTA and FQGNSA. The length of the CDR3 is 17 residues. V shed 5 bases, J shed 9 bases, and the junction held 14 bases outside the gene matches. CDR3 in DNA: TGTGCCAGCAGCCTCGCCCTAGCGGGAGGGAACTTGGCTGAGCAGTTCTTC. Its translation is CASSLALAGGNLAEQFF.

This clonotype occurred a few times. The chain uses TRBV10-3 and TRBJ2-1; 7 bases agree with TRBD2. CDR1 and CDR2 from the germline V gene are ENHRY and SYGVKD. This CDR3 is built from 16 residues. V lost 3 bases and J lost 7; bases outside the gene matches: 12. The DNA for the CDR3 is TGTGCCATCAGTGATGAGTCGGGAGGAGTACGTAATGAGCAGTTCTTC. Its protein product is CAISDESGGVRNEQFF.

This clonotype has a count of ten or more. This chain joins TRBV6-1 and TRBJ2-2; D may be TRBD2 (6 bases). The germline V and J ends were trimmed by 6 bases and 6 bases, with 20 bases remaining between them. The CDR3 is 16 amino acids. CDR1 is MNHNS, CDR2 SASEGT, per germline. CDR3: CASSPRVGPGAGELFF. The CDR3 DNA reads TGTGCCAGCAGCCCCCGGGTGGGGCCGGGGGCCGGGGAGCTGTTTTTT.

This clonotype was counted many times. The chain links TRBV9 to TRBJ2-3; D is unresolved. V was pared by 4 bases and J by 0 bases, with 12 bases between. Germline loops: CDR1 SGDLS, CDR2 YYNGEE. The CDR3 extends over 15 amino acids. DNA for the CDR3: TGTGCCAGCAGCCCGATTGCGGTTAGCACAGATACGCAGTATTTT. Amino acid sequence: CASSPIAVSTDTQYF. The full variable domain, in which reference TRBV9 and TRBJ2-3 provide the parts outside the CDR3, is DSGVTQTPKHLITATGQRVTLRCSPRSGDLSVYWYQQSLDQGLQFLIQYYNGEERAKGNILERFSAQQFPDLHSELNLSSLELGDSALYFCASSPIAVSTDTQYFGPGTRLTVL.

This clonotype occurred many times. The J gene is TRBJ2-5, the V gene TRBV4-2; 8 bases fit TRBD2. The junction had 1 base not matched to a gene; V was cut back by 1 base and J by 3 bases. Looked up from germline, CDR1 is LGHNA and CDR2 is YNFKEQ. The CDR3 length is 14 residues. The CDR3 region is CASSQGAGEETQYF. DNA of the CDR3: TGTGCCAGCAGCCAAGGAGCGGGAGAAGAGACCCAGTACTTC.

The J gene is TRBJ2-5, the V gene TRBV7-2, with a weak D call TRBD2 (6 bases). V was trimmed by 4 bases and J by 1 base, leaving 16 bases between them. CDR1 and CDR2 from the germline V gene are SGHTA and FQGNSA. CDR3 length equals 16 residues. CDR3 coding DNA: TGTGCCAGCAGCTCCAGCGGGCCAGGGTCCCAAGAGACCCAGTACTTC. Its protein is CASSSSGPGSQETQYF.

The chain recombines TRBV29-1 with TRBJ2-7; weak D call: TRBD2 (5 bases). This CDR3 region has 12 residues. Trimming removed 6 bases from V and 13 bases from J, with 22 bases in between. Looked up from germline, CDR1 is SQVTM and CDR2 is ANQGSEA. This CDR3 reads CSVLGLSDPQYF. The CDR3 DNA reads as TGCAGCGTCCTAGGTCTTAGCGACCCGCAATACTTC.

This clonotype was found many times. V is TRBV20-1 and J is TRBJ2-1, with unresolved D. Deletions cut 0 bases from V and 2 bases from J, with 17 bases between. The germline V gene encodes CDR1 DFQATT and CDR2 SNEGSKA (reference sequence). The CDR3 consists of 17 residues. The CDR3 protein is CSARDRQVERTYNEQFF. As DNA, the CDR3 is TGCAGTGCTAGAGATCGGCAGGTGGAGAGGACCTACAATGAGCAGTTCTTC.

This clonotype has at least ten counts. This chain joins TRBV28 and TRBJ2-7; 9 nucleotides match TRBD1. Germline CDR1 reads MDHEN; CDR2 reads SYDVKM. The CDR3 runs to 14 residues. V lost 3 bases, J lost 4 bases, and 4 bases stayed unmatched. Here the CDR3 reads CASSFGDRAYEQYF. As DNA, the CDR3 is TGTGCCAGCAGTTTTGGGGACAGGGCTTACGAGCAGTACTTC.

This clonotype has ten or more counts. The rearrangement joins TRBV6-2 or TRBV6-3 to TRBJ1-1, with 7 bases that match TRBD1. Germline loops: CDR1 MNHEY, CDR2 SVGEGT. The ends lost 4 bases at V and 0 bases at J; junction bases unmatched: 8. The CDR3 consists of 16 residues. The CDR3 DNA follows: TGTGCCAGCAGTTTGGGGACAGCTACCCTGAACACTGAAGCTTTCTTT. This encodes CASSLGTATLNTEAFF.

This clonotype was counted between two and nine times. The chain uses TRBV20-1 and TRBJ1-6; TRBD1 matches 7 bases. The CDR3 consists of 16 residues. The germline V gene encodes CDR1 DFQATT and CDR2 SNEGSKA (reference sequence). The trim removed 1 base at V and 8 bases at J, leaving 11 bases unmatched. CDR3 loop: CSARAGEQGQHSPLHF. In nucleotides, the CDR3 is TGCAGTGCTAGAGCCGGAGAACAGGGGCAACATTCACCCCTCCACTTT.

This clonotype was counted at least ten times. The rearrangement links TRBV10-1 to TRBJ2-1; 8 bases fit TRBD2. Germline V gene lookup returns CDR1 WNHNN and CDR2 SYGVQD (reference sequence). This CDR3 has 13 residues. V trimming: 6 bases; J trimming: 6 bases; junction bases outside the gene matches: 4. CDR3 in DNA: TGCGCCAGCAGCAGCGGGAGCTTCAATGAGCAGTTCTTC. The encoded protein is CASSSGSFNEQFF.

In this sample, this clonotype turned up many times. The chain uses TRBV7-2 and TRBJ1-4; D is possibly TRBD1 (5 bases). V lost 5 bases and J 12 bases, leaving 13 bases between the germline ends. This CDR3 has 12 residues. Per the germline V gene, CDR1 is SGHTA and CDR2 is FQGNSA. CDR3 in DNA: TGTGCCAGCAGCCCAGCCCTGGGGGAACTGTTTTTT. This codes for CASSPALGELFF.

There are many counts of this clonotype. The chain couples TRBV6-2 or TRBV6-3 to TRBJ2-7; TRBD1 might be the D (5 bases). The CDR3 covers 15 residues. Per germline, CDR1 MNHEY and CDR2 SVGEGT. Deletions cut 6 bases from V and 3 bases from J, with 18 bases between. This chain's CDR3 is CASSPDTLRGYEQYF. CDR3 in DNA: TGTGCCAGCAGCCCAGACACCCTAAGGGGCTACGAGCAGTACTTC.